Here is one T cell receptor (beta chain) with its context. Methods used by the authors: Amplification of reference gene primers provided the estimated nucleated cell counts. TCRdb's table, derived via immunoSEQ multiplex PCR, lists solely in-frame clones and lacks some. That table supplies the V and J calls and clone size; D and trimming were determined from the DNA. The sample lists about 190,000 clones, 87% occurring once. This specimen comes from a study of blood T cell repertoires in COVID-19. Study context: COVID-19 samples from acute and convalescent phases originated in the United States, Italy and Spain. T cells, B-cell-depleted T cells, or PBMCs provided the cDNA or gDNA that served as material.

Germline CDR1 and CDR2: SGHRS and YFSETQ. This CDR3 region has 13 residues. J was trimmed by 5 bases and V by 4 bases; bases with no gene match: 3. The receptor's source is a man between 60 and 75 years old with active or convalescent COVID-19. What was sequenced was peripheral blood. The V call is TRBV5-1, the J call TRBJ1-1; TRBD1 agrees at 9 bases. The CDR3 protein is CASSPDRGTEAFF. CDR3 in DNA: TGCGCCAGCAGCCCGGACAGGGGAACTGAAGCTTTCTTT. Combining the CDR3 with reference TRBV5-1 and TRBJ1-1 gives the whole variable domain KAGVTQTPRYLIKTRGQQVTLSCSPISGHRSVSWYQQTPGQGLQFLFEYFSETQRNKGNFPGRFSGRQFSNSRSEMNVSTLELGDSALYLCASSPDRGTEAFFGQGTRLTVV.